This T cell receptor beta chain stems from a study of PD-L1 blockade in urothelial cancer (TCRdb year 2017). In the study overall: All patients started therapy in the mid-2010s and received atezolizumab 1,200 mg intravenously every 3 weeks. Pretreatment tumor samples and matched peripheral blood, collected serially before and after atezolizumab treatment, underwent TCR sequencing. Nine patients achieved durable clinical benefit and approximately 20 did not. Progression-free survival longer than 6 months counted as durable clinical benefit, and TCR features were additionally tested against both progression-free and overall survival. Blood samples were analyzed at 3 weeks after treatment start (second dose) and at 6 weeks after treatment start. Approximately 30 patients had pretreatment blood TCR-seq, approximately 24 had at least one posttreatment blood collection, and approximately 24 had tumor TCR-seq. Blood samples yielded a median of approximately 150,000 T cells and tens of thousands of unique TCRs, with median clonality around 0.084. In the same patients, pretreatment tumors underwent whole exome sequencing and RNA sequencing in addition to TCR sequencing. An ECOG performance status of 0 or 1 was recorded for the patients, and 0 to 3 prior chemotherapy regimens had been received by the patients. Twenty-five of 29 patients were identified as males with urothelial cancer of bladder origin, and a prior smoking history was reported by 18 of 29 patients. The study, an exploratory multi-omic analysis, examined somatic, immune and clinical correlates of response to PD-L1 blockade with atezolizumab in urothelial cancer.

According to the study, the label for this sample's time point signals: peripheral blood 6 weeks after treatment start. A cohort of 25 to 35 patients with locally advanced or metastatic urothelial carcinoma, treated at Memorial Sloan Kettering on a trial protocol, was included. Peripheral blood mononuclear cells were collected pretreatment and during treatment, at between 1 and 8 total time points per patient. The Qiagen DNeasy Blood extraction kit was used to purify genomic DNA from total PBMCs and tumor samples. PBMCs were collected pretreatment and during treatment, and were isolated and stored as previously described. Summary of the overall study and its limitations: A pretreatment peripheral blood TCR clonality below the median was linked to improved progression-free and overall survival. Because the sample size was small (n ≈ 30) and many of the analyses were exploratory, the results are meant to be hypothesis-generating. Patients with durable benefit showed greater expansion of tumor-associated TCR clones in peripheral blood 3 weeks after starting treatment (n ≈ 21, p = 0.022).

From cysteine to phenylalanine, the CDR3 is 15 amino acids long. CDR3 DNA only is kept here, 45 bases in frame from base 1. Via the germline V gene, CDR1 is MNHEY and CDR2 SVGAGI. From V the trimming removes 2 bases and from J it removes 5 bases, while the gene matches leave 6 bases of the junction unaccounted for. To estimate absolute template abundance from read counts, synthetic TCR analog templates were spiked into each PCR. Using the immunoSEQ assay, TCRbeta CDR3 regions were amplified from genomic DNA with bias-controlled V and J gene primers. Sequencing of rearranged TCRbeta segments was performed at approximately 20X coverage. In the authors' own workflow: Sequencing errors were corrected by clustering, and CDR3s were annotated against IMGT so that V, D and J genes could be assigned. Downstream analyses used only productive TCRbeta rearrangements and left out out-of-frame or stop-codon sequences. Clonality was computed as one minus Shannon entropy normalized by the log of the number of unique productive sequences. Clones differing between time points or between blood and tumor were identified using Fisher's exact test with Benjamini-Hochberg correction, with an adjusted p below 0.01 applied as the threshold. Sourced from immuneACCESS, this table was stored by TCRdb with only in-frame sequences that have V and J called. A share of the clones is absent; for the studies checked, an unresolved V gene accounts for under half, and the remainder has no known explanation. The V and J calls and clone size were taken over from that table, and D and trimming were inferred from the DNA. The sample profile shows around 100,000 clones; approximately 90% of them were found once. The top ten hold less than 5% of the sample.

As to this clone: The antigen this receptor binds is unknown. No qualities accompany the bases; no much larger clone lies one base away.

The input for sequencing was PBMCs, taken around atezolizumab (anti-PD-L1) treatment. The chain is assembled from TRBV6-5 and TRBJ2-1; 7 nucleotides in the junction match TRBD1. This clonotype originated in a man aged 55-75 years with urothelial cancer. The CDR3 amino acid sequence is: CASSYPHRGHNEQFF. The base sequence is TGTGCCAGCAGTTACCCTCACAGGGGACACAATGAGCAGTTCTTC.